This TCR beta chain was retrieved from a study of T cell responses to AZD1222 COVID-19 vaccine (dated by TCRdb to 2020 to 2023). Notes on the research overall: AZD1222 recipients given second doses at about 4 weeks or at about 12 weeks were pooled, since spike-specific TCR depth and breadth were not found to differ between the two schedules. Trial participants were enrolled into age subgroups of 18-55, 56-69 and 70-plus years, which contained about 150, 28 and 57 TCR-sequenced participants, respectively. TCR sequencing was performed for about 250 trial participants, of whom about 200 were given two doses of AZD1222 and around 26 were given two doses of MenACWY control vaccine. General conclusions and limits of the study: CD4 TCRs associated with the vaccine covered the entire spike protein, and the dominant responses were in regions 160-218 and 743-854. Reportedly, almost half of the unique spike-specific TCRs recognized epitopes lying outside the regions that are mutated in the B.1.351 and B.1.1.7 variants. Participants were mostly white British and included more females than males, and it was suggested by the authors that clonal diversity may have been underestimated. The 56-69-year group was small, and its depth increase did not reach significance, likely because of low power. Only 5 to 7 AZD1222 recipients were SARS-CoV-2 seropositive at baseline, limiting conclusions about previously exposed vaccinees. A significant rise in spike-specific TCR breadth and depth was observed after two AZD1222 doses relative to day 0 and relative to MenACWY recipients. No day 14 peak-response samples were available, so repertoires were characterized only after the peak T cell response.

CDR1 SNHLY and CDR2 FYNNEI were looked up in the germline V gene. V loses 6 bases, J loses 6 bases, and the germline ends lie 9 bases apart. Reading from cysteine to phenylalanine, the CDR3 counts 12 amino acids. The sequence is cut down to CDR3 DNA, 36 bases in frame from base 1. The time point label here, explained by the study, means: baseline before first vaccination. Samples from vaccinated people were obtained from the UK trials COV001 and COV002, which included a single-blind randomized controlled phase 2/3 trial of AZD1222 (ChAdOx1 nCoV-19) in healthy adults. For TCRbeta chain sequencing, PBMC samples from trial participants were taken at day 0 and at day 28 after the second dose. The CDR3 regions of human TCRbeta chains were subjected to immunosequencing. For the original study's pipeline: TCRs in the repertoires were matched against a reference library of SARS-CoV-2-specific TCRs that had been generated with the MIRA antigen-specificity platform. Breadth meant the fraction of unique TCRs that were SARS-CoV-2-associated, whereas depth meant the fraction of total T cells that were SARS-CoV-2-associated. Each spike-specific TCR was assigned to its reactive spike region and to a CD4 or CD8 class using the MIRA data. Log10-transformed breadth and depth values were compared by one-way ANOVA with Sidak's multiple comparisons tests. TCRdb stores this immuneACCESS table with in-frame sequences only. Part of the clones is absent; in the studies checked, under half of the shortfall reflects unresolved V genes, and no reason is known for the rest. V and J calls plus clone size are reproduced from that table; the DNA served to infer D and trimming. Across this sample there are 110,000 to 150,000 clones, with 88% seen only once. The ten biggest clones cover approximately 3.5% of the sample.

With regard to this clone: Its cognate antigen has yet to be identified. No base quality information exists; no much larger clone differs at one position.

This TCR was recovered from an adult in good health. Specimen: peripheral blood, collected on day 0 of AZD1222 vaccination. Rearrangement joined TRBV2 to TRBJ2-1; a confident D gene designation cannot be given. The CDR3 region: CASSESVNEQFF. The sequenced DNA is TGTGCCAGCAGCGAATCGGTCAATGAGCAGTTCTTC.